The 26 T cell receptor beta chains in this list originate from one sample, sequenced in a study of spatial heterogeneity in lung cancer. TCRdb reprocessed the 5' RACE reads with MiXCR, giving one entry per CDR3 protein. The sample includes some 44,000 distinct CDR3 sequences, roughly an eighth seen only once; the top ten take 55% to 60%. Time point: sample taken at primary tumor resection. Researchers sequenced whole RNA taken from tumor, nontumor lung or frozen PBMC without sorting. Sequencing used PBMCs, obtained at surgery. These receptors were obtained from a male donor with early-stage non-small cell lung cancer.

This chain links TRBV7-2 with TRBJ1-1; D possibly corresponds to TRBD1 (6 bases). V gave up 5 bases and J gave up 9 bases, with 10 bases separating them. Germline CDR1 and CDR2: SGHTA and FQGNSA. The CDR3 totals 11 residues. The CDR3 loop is CASSPGQQAFF. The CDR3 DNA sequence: TGTGCCAGCAGCCCTGGACAGCAAGCTTTCTTT.

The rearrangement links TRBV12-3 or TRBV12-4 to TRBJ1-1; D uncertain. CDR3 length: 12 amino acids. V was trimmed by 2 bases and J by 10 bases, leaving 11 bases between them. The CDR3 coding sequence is TGTGCCAGCAGTTTAAGGTTCGCAGTAGCTTTCTTT. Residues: CASSLRFAVAFF.

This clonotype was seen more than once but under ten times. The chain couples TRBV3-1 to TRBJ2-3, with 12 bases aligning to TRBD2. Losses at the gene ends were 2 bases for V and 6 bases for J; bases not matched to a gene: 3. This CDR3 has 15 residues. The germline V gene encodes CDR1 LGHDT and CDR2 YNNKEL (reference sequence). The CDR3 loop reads CASSQRTSGADTQYF. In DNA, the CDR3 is TGTGCCAGCAGCCAACGGACTAGCGGGGCGGATACGCAGTATTTT.

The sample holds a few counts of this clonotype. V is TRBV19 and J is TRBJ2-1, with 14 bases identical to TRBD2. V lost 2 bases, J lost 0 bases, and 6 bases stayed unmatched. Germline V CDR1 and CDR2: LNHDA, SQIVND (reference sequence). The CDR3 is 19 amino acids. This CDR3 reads CASSIRGLAGATSYNEQFF. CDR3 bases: TGTGCCAGTAGTATAAGGGGACTAGCGGGAGCGACCTCCTACAATGAGCAGTTCTTC.

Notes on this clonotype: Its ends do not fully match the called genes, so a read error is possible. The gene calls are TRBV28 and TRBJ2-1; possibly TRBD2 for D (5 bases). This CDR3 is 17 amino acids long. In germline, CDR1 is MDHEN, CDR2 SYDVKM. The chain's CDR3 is CVSSPPGIGGDYNEQFF. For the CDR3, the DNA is TGTGTCAGCAGTCCCCCGGGAATTGGCGGAGATTACAATGAGCAGTTCTTC.

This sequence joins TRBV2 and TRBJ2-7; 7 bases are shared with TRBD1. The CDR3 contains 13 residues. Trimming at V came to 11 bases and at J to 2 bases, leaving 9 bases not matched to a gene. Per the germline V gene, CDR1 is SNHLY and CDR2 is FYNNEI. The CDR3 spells CAGQGQSTYEQYF. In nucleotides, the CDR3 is TGTGCCGGCCAGGGACAGTCGACCTACGAGCAGTACTTC.

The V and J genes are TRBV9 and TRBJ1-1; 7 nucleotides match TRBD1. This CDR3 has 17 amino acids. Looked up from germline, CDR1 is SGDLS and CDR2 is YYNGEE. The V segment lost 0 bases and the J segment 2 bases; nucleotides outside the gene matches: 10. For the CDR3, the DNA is TGTGCCAGCAGCGTAGGTCCCCTGGGACAGCTTAACACTGAAGCTTTCTTT. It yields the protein CASSVGPLGQLNTEAFF. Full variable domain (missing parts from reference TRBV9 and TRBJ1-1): DSGVTQTPKHLITATGQRVTLRCSPRSGDLSVYWYQQSLDQGLQFLIQYYNGEERAKGNILERFSAQQFPDLHSELNLSSLELGDSALYFCASSVGPLGQLNTEAFFGQGTRLTVV.

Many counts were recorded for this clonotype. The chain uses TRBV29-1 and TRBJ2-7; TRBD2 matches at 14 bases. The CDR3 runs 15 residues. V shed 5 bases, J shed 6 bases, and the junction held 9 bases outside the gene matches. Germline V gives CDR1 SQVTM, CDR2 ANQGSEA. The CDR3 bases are TGCAGCGTTTCCGGGACTAGCGGGAGTTTGGGCGAGCAGTACTTC. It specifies CSVSGTSGSLGEQYF.

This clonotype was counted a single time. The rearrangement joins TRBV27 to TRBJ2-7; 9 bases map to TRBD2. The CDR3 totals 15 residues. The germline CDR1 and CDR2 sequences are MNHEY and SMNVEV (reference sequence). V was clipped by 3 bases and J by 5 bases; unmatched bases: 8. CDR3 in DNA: TGTGCCAGCAGTTTTAGGCGGGAGGGCCATGACGAGCAGTACTTC. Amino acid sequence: CASSFRREGHDEQYF.

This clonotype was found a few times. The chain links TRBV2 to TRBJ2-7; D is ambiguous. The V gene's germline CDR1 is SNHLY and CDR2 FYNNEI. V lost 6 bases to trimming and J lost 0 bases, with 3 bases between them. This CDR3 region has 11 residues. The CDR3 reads CASRLSYEQYF. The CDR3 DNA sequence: TGTGCCAGCAGGCTCTCCTACGAGCAGTACTTC.

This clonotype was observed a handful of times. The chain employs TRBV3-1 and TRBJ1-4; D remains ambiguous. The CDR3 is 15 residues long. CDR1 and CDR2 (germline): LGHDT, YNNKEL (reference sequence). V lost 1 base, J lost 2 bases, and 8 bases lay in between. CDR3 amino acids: CASSQARNTNEKLFF. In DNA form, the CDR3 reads TGTGCCAGCAGCCAAGCGCGGAACACTAATGAAAAACTGTTTTTT. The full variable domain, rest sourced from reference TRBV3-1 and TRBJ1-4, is DTAVSQTPKYLVTQMGNDKSIKCEQNLGHDTMYWYKQDSKKFLKIMFSYNNKELIINETVPNRFSPKSPDKAHLNLHINSLELGDSAVYFCASSQARNTNEKLFFGSGTQLSVL.

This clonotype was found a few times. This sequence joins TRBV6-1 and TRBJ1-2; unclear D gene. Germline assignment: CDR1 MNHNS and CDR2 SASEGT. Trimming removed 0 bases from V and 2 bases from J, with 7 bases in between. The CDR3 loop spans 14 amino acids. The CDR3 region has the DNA TGTGCCAGCAGTGAAGCTGACAAGAACTATGGCTACACCTTC. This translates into CASSEADKNYGYTF.

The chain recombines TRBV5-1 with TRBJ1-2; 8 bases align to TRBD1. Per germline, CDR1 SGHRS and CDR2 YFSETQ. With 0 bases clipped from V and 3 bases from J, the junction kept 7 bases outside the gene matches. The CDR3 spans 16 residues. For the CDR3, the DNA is TGCGCCAGCAGCTTGGGAGGACAGGGAAGTTACTATGGCTACACCTTC. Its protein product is CASSLGGQGSYYGYTF.

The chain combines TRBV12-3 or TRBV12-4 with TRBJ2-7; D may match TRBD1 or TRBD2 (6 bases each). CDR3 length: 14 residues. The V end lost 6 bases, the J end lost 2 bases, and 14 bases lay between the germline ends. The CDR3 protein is CASSPVGGTYEQYF. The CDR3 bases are TGTGCCAGCAGCCCCGTCGGGGGCACCTACGAGCAGTACTTC.

The CDR3 reads CASSINSGANVLTF. Here the CDR3 DNA reads TGCGCCAGCAGCATTAACTCTGGGGCCAACGTCCTGACTTTC. The gene calls are TRBV5-1 and TRBJ2-6, with no clear D. This CDR3 region has 14 residues. CDR1 and CDR2 from the germline V gene are SGHRS and YFSETQ. Trimming took 4 bases from V and 0 from J, leaving 5 bases between them.

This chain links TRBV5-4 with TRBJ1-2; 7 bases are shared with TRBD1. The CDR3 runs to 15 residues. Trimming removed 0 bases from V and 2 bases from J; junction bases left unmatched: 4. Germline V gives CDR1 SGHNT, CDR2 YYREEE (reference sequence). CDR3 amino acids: CASSLAGTANYGYTF. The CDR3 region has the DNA TGTGCCAGCAGCTTGGCCGGGACAGCAAACTATGGCTACACCTTC.

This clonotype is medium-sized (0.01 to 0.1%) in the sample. The CDR3 here is CASSATGGPFRPQHF. As DNA, the CDR3 is TGTGCCAGCAGCGCGACAGGGGGCCCGTTCCGGCCCCAGCATTTT. The V call is TRBV28, the J call TRBJ1-5, with 10 nucleotides matching TRBD1. CDR1 is MDHEN, CDR2 SYDVKM, per germline. The CDR3 runs to 15 residues. Trimming cost V 6 bases and J 9 bases; bases outside gene matches: 11.

The CDR3 spells CASSLLSTDNSPLHF. CDR3 sequence (DNA): TGCGCCAGCAGCTTGCTGTCCACTGATAATTCACCCCTCCACTTT. The chain links TRBV5-1 to TRBJ1-6, with unresolved D. The CDR3 loop spans 15 amino acids. V lost 1 base and J 5 bases, leaving 10 bases between the germline ends. Germline V CDR1 and CDR2: SGHRS, YFSETQ.

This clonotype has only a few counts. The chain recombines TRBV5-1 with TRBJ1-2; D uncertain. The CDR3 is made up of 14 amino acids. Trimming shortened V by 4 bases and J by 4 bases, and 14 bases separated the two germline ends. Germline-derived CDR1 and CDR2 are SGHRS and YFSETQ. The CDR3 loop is CASSLDLDPYGYTF. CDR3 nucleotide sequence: TGCGCCAGCAGCCTCGACTTGGACCCCTATGGCTACACCTTC.

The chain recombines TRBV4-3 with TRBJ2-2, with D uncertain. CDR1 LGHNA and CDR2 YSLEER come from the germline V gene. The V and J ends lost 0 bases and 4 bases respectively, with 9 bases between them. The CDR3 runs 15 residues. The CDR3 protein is CASSQDGRITGELFF. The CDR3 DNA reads TGCGCCAGCAGCCAAGACGGCCGGATCACCGGGGAGCTGTTTTTT.

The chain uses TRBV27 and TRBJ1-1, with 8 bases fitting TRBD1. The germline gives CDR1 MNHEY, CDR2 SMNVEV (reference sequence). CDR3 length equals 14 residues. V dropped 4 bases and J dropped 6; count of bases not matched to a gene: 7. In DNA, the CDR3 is TGTGCCAGCAGTTCTCGGACAGGGTACCCTGAAGCTTTCTTT. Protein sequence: CASSSRTGYPEAFF.

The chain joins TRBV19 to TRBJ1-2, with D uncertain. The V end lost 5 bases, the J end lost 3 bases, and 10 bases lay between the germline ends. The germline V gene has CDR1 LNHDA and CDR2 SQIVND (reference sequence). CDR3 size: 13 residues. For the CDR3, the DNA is TGTGCCAGTAGTCAATTCCGGGACTATGGCTACACCTTC. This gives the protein CASSQFRDYGYTF.

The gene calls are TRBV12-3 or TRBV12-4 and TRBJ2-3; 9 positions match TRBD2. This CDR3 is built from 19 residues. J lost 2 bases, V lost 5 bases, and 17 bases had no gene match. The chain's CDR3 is CASSRRWVVERGATDTQYF. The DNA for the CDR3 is TGTGCCAGCAGTCGGCGATGGGTTGTCGAGCGGGGGGCCACAGATACGCAGTATTTT.

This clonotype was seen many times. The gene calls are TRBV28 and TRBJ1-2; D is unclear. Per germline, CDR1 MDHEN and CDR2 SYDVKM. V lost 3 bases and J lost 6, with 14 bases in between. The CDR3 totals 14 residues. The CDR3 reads CASSFMGPVHGYTF. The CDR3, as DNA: TGTGCCAGCAGTTTTATGGGTCCGGTCCATGGCTACACCTTC.

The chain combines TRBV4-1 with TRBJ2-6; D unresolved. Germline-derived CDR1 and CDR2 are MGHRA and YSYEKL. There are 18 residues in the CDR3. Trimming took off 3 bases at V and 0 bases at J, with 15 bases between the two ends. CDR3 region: CASSQGYTRNSGANVLTF. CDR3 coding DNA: TGCGCCAGCAGCCAGGGCTACACCAGGAACTCTGGGGCCAACGTCCTGACTTTC.

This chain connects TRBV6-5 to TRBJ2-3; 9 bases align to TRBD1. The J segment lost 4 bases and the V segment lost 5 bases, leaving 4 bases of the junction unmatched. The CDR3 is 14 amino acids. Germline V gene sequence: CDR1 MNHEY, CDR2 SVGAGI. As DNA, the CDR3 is TGTGCCAGCAGTGGGGGGACAGGGTCAGATACGCAGTATTTT. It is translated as CASSGGTGSDTQYF.